A single sample gave rise to the 27 T cell receptor beta chains below, sequenced in a study of tumour-infiltrating T cells in Burkitt lymphoma. Clones were read by immunoSEQ multiplex PCR, and TCRdb kept only the in-frame ones, dropping some. In the table there are some 13,000 clones, 60% to 80% of which are singletons. The sample taken for sequencing was tumor tissue. The receptor source for this set is a human donor with diffuse large B-cell lymphoma.

The rearrangement joins TRBV27 to TRBJ2-3; D is unclear. From germline, CDR1 is MNHEY and CDR2 SMNVEV (reference sequence). CDR3 length: 12 amino acids. V shed 5 bases and J shed 0 bases, with 3 bases lying between them. The CDR3 region is CASSISTDTQYF. CDR3 DNA sequence: TGTGCCAGCAGTATTAGCACAGATACGCAGTATTTT.

The table lists this clone with a few counts. The V and J genes are TRBV10-1 and TRBJ2-3; no firm D call. This CDR3 has 13 residues. V was cut by 6 bases and J by 2 bases, with 9 bases left in between. From germline, CDR1 is WNHNN and CDR2 SYGVQD (reference sequence). CDR3 sequence reads: CASSSKNTDTQYF. The CDR3 DNA sequence: TGCGCCAGCAGCTCAAAGAACACAGATACGCAGTATTTT.

The chain carries TRBV19 and TRBJ2-7; the D call may be TRBD1 or TRBD2 (6 bases each). V shed 5 bases and J shed 7 bases, with 21 bases lying between them. CDR3 length: 15 residues. Looked up from germline, CDR1 is LNHDA and CDR2 is SQIVND (reference sequence). The CDR3 is CASSVRGGISEEQYV. CDR3 sequence (DNA): TGTGCCAGTAGTGTCAGGGGCGGGATTTCGGAAGAGCAGTACGTC.

This clone is judged medium-sized. This chain joins TRBV29-1 and TRBJ2-1; D tentatively reads TRBD1 or TRBD2 (6 bases each). This CDR3 is 16 amino acids long. The germline gives CDR1 SQVTM, CDR2 ANQGSEA. Trimming pared 4 bases from V and 2 bases from J, leaving 18 bases between. Here the CDR3 DNA reads TGCAGCGTTGCGGGGGCGCTTGAAGGACCCTACAATGAGCAGTTCTTC. Residues: CSVAGALEGPYNEQFF.

CDR3 residues: CASSSGQGDNEQFF. The CDR3 coding sequence is TGTGCCAGCAGCTCGGGACAGGGGGACAATGAGCAGTTCTTC. The rearrangement uses TRBV7-6 and TRBJ2-1; 11 nucleotides line up with TRBD1. Looked up from germline, CDR1 is SGHVS and CDR2 is FNYEAQ. With 4 bases clipped from V and 5 bases from J, the junction kept 1 base outside the gene matches. The CDR3 contains 14 residues.

V gene TRBV19 combines with J gene TRBJ1-4; TRBD1 is a possible D gene (6 bases). V gave up 11 bases and J gave up 0 bases, with 13 bases separating them. The CDR3 is 14 amino acids. Germline V gene lookup returns CDR1 LNHDA and CDR2 SQIVND (reference sequence). The CDR3 protein is CASRRQATNEKLFF. CDR3 nucleotide sequence: TGTGCCTCCAGAAGACAGGCAACTAATGAAAAACTGTTTTTT.

CDR3 residues: CAWSTRGGGNTIYF. CDR3 DNA sequence: TGTGCCTGGAGTACGAGAGGGGGTGGAAACACCATATATTTT. This chain uses TRBV30 with TRBJ1-3, with TRBD1 as a possible D gene (6 bases). The length of the CDR3 is 14 residues. CDR1 and CDR2 from the germline V gene are GTSNPN and SVGIG (reference sequence). V lost 2 bases and J lost 3, with 11 bases in between.

This clone was found a few times. This chain connects TRBV11-3 to TRBJ1-1; no firm D call. The length of the CDR3 is 12 residues. Trimming cost V 5 bases and J 6 bases, with 10 bases left between them. The germline V gene has CDR1 SGHNT and CDR2 YENEEA. CDR3 sequence reads: CASSPSSAEAFF. The DNA for the CDR3 is TGTGCCAGCAGCCCATCGTCGGCTGAAGCTTTCTTT.

The chain combines TRBV7-2 with TRBJ2-7, with a possible D match to TRBD1 (6 bases). CDR1 is SGHTA and CDR2 is FQGNSA in the germline V gene. V lost 5 bases, J lost 5 bases, and 16 bases lay in between. The CDR3 is made up of 14 amino acids. The CDR3 region is CASSPGRGRDEQYV. The CDR3 coding sequence is TGTGCCAGCAGCCCCGGCAGGGGCAGGGACGAGCAGTACGTC.

The chain uses TRBV5-4 and TRBJ2-1; 7 bases agree with TRBD1. The CDR3 is made up of 15 amino acids. V was pared by 0 bases and J by 3 bases, with 3 bases of the junction left unmatched. Per germline, CDR1 SGHNT and CDR2 YYREEE (reference sequence). The CDR3 nucleotides are TGTGCCAGCAGCTTGGGGGACAGCCTCTACAATGAGCAGTTCTTC. Protein sequence: CASSLGDSLYNEQFF.

The V and J genes are TRBV6-6 and TRBJ2-1; D is uncertain. Germline V gene lookup returns CDR1 MNHNY and CDR2 SVGAGI (reference sequence). CDR3 length equals 13 residues. V shed 8 bases and J shed 7 bases, with 15 bases lying between them. This chain's CDR3 is CASRPVLGNEQFF. CDR3 DNA sequence: TGTGCCAGCCGCCCGGTACTGGGGAATGAGCAGTTCTTC.

The chain employs TRBV7-9 and TRBJ1-1, with a weak D call TRBD1 (5 bases). The germline V gene encodes CDR1 SEHNR and CDR2 FQNEAQ (reference sequence). This CDR3 is 17 amino acids long. V lost 2 bases and J 3 bases, leaving 19 bases between the germline ends. CDR3 loop: CASSLYAGPTGDTEAFF. As DNA, the CDR3 is TGTGCCAGCAGCTTATATGCGGGTCCCACGGGGGACACTGAAGCTTTCTTT.

This clone has just a few counts. V is TRBV11-3 and J is TRBJ1-1; TRBD1 is a possible D gene (6 bases). The CDR3 runs to 19 residues. Germline values: CDR1 SGHNT, CDR2 YENEEA. V was shortened by 5 bases and J by 0 bases, with 25 bases between the two germline ends. CDR3 sequence: CASSPWAGAEVLMNTEAFF. DNA of the CDR3: TGTGCCAGCAGCCCGTGGGCGGGGGCGGAGGTTTTAATGAACACTGAAGCTTTCTTT.

This clone is medium-sized in the sample. The V call is TRBV4-1, the J call TRBJ2-3, with D uncertain. Germline V gene data show CDR1 as MGHRA and CDR2 as YSYEKL. The CDR3 loop spans 15 amino acids. V lost 0 bases to trimming and J lost 7 bases, with 14 bases between them. The CDR3, as DNA: TGCGCCAGCAGCCAAGAACTGACCTCTTTGAATACGCAGTATTTT. Its translation is CASSQELTSLNTQYF.

The chain carries TRBV7-9 and TRBJ2-2; TRBD1 agrees at 8 bases. J gave up 0 bases and V 4 bases, and 4 bases lay outside the gene matches. The CDR3 length is 16 residues. The germline V gene encodes CDR1 SEHNR and CDR2 FQNEAQ (reference sequence). The CDR3 DNA reads as TGTGCCAGCAGCTCCGGACAGGGACCGAACACCGGGGAGCTGTTTTTT. Translated, it gives CASSSGQGPNTGELFF.

The chain carries TRBV7-8 and TRBJ2-7, with D maybe TRBD1 (6 bases). Germline CDR1 reads SGHVS; CDR2 reads FQNEAQ. CDR3 length equals 15 residues. Trimming shortened V by 5 bases and J by 3 bases, and 17 bases separated the two germline ends. CDR3 nucleotides: TGTGCCAGCAGCCGCCACAGGGCCCGAAGCTACGAGCAGTACGTC. Its protein is CASSRHRARSYEQYV.

The chain combines TRBV27 with TRBJ2-1; 9 positions match TRBD1. The ends lost 2 bases at V and 4 bases at J; junction bases unmatched: 3. Germline V gene data show CDR1 as MNHEY and CDR2 as SMNVEV (reference sequence). This CDR3 contains 15 residues. The CDR3 reads CASSLGDREYNEQFF. As DNA, the CDR3 is TGTGCCAGCAGTTTAGGGGACAGGGAGTACAATGAGCAGTTCTTC.

The chain employs TRBV7-2 and TRBJ2-7; TRBD2 aligns across 8 bases. This CDR3 is built from 15 residues. The germline CDR1 and CDR2 sequences are SGHTA and FQGNSA. Trimming removed 5 bases from V and 4 bases from J; junction bases left unmatched: 10. Here the CDR3 DNA reads TGTGCCAGCAGCCCCACCGGGCTAGCGGGTTACGAGCAGTACTTC. As protein: CASSPTGLAGYEQYF.

This clone turned up a few times. The V and J genes are TRBV13 and TRBJ1-3, with D perhaps matching TRBD1 (6 bases). This CDR3 has 17 amino acids. Germline assignment: CDR1 PRHDT and CDR2 FYEKMQ (reference sequence). With 0 bases removed from V and 0 bases from J, the gap between germline ends came to 12 bases. Here the CDR3 reads CASSLGRSGDSGNTIYF. CDR3 coding DNA: TGTGCCAGCAGCTTAGGCAGGTCAGGGGACTCTGGAAACACCATATATTTT.

This rearrangement joins TRBV7-9 to TRBJ1-3, with D possibly being TRBD1 (6 bases). V lost 4 bases to trimming and J lost 1 base, with 11 bases between them. The CDR3 runs to 15 residues. Germline V gene lookup returns CDR1 SEHNR and CDR2 FQNEAQ (reference sequence). The CDR3, as DNA: TGTGCCAGCAGCTCCCGGACAGATTCTGGAAACACCATATATTTT. This codes for CASSSRTDSGNTIYF. Filled out from reference TRBV7-9 and TRBJ1-3, the complete variable domain reads DTGVSQNPRHKITKRGQNVTFRCDPISEHNRLYWYRQTLGQGPEFLTYFQNEAQLEKSRLLSDRFSAERPKGSFSTLEIQRTEQGDSAMYLCASSSRTDSGNTIYFGEGSWLTVV.

The chain joins TRBV19 to TRBJ2-7; 9 bases line up with TRBD2. This CDR3 has 17 amino acids. J was trimmed by 5 bases and V by 5 bases; bases with no gene match: 16. Germline V CDR1 and CDR2: LNHDA, SQIVND (reference sequence). For the CDR3, the DNA is TGTGCCAGTAGTCCCGGCGCGGTAGCGGGAGTGTTCGACGAGCAGTACTTC. Its protein is CASSPGAVAGVFDEQYF.

This clone was seen only a few times. The chain joins TRBV5-4 to TRBJ1-5; weak D call: TRBD1 (6 bases). Trimming shortened V by 3 bases and J by 4 bases, and 11 bases separated the two germline ends. CDR1 and CDR2 (germline): SGHNT, YYREEE (reference sequence). CDR3 length: 14 amino acids. CDR3 sequence reads: CASSSQGRNQPQHF. For the CDR3, the DNA is TGTGCCAGCAGCTCCCAGGGGAGGAATCAGCCCCAGCATTTT.

CDR3 sequence reads: CASSQGHRGTDTQYF. In DNA, the CDR3 is TGTGCCAGCAGCCAGGGACACCGCGGCACAGATACGCAGTATTTT. The genes are TRBV7-9 and TRBJ2-3, with D possibly matching TRBD1 (6 bases). V shed 5 bases and J shed 1 base, with 13 bases lying between them. Germline assignment: CDR1 SEHNR and CDR2 FQNEAQ (reference sequence). The CDR3 spans 15 residues.

This rearrangement joins TRBV28 to TRBJ2-7, with 11 bases identical to TRBD2. The CDR3 has 17 amino acids. CDR1 and CDR2 (germline): MDHEN, SYDVKM. Trimming took 7 bases from V and 1 from J; bases not matched to a gene: 12. CDR3: CASNRGPGLAVSYEQYV. The CDR3 DNA is TGTGCCAGCAACCGAGGACCGGGACTAGCGGTATCCTACGAGCAGTACGTC.

The V call is TRBV19, the J call TRBJ1-5; D is undetermined. The germline V gene has CDR1 LNHDA and CDR2 SQIVND (reference sequence). The CDR3 consists of 13 residues. Trimming pared 8 bases from V and 7 bases from J, leaving 15 bases between. CDR3 loop: CASASGSGQPQHF. In nucleotides, the CDR3 is TGTGCCAGTGCCAGCGGGTCGGGCCAGCCCCAGCATTTT.

The V call is TRBV9, the J call TRBJ1-2; D may be TRBD1 (5 bases). The CDR3 spans 14 residues. In germline, CDR1 is SGDLS, CDR2 YYNGEE. The V end lost 3 bases, the J end lost 2 bases, and 11 bases lay between the germline ends. The CDR3, as DNA: TGTGCCAGCAGCGCCTCCCGGGACAACTATGGCTACACCTTC. It is translated as CASSASRDNYGYTF.

This clone appeared a few times. The V call is TRBV19, the J call TRBJ2-1, with 8 positions matching TRBD2. The CDR3 covers 16 residues. Germline CDR1 reads LNHDA; CDR2 reads SQIVND (reference sequence). Trimming at V came to 6 bases and at J to 3 bases, leaving 10 bases not matched to a gene. DNA for the CDR3: TGTGCCAGTAGCCTCGGACTAGCATTGGGCTACAATGAGCAGTTCTTC. It encodes CASSLGLALGYNEQFF.